The present T cell receptor (beta chain) was sequenced within a study of shared clonotypes between healthy human individuals. Assay used: immunoSEQ multiplex PCR; TCRdb lists only in-frame clones, some missing. The sample shows 1,100,000 or so clones, around 78% of them seen only once. This TCR was recovered from a man younger than 35 in good health. Some clones in this sample may be carry-over from other donors' samples. Sequencing input: memory CD4+ T cells from PBMCs. Subset specified: CD45RA-negative fraction.

Written as DNA, the CDR3 is TGTGCCAGCAGCCCAGGGCCGGCAGGACGGGGTTCACCCCTCCACTTT. Translation gives CASSPGPAGRGSPLHF. The V gene is TRBV4-2, the J gene TRBJ1-6, with D tentatively TRBD1 (5 bases). Per germline, CDR1 LGHNA and CDR2 YNFKEQ. The V end lost 4 bases, the J end lost 9 bases, and 19 bases lay between the germline ends. The CDR3 has 16 residues.